The T cell receptor beta chain under discussion was sequenced for a study of cytomegalovirus exposure and HLA in healthy donors. Notes on the study in general: As a later analysis revealed, the rate of TCR association differed by HLA locus, with DRB1 most and HLA-C fewest. Reported findings show TCR beta sequences accurately forecast HLA-A and HLA-B alleles in most subjects.

Germline V gene sequence: CDR1 LNHNV, CDR2 YYDKDF (reference sequence). The trim removed 7 bases at V and 4 bases at J, leaving 6 bases unmatched. The CDR3 spans 14 residues. Comment on this clone: Its specificity is unknown.

The PCR had 60 Vbeta and 13 Jbeta primers. TCRdb's copy holds only in-frame clones and misses some; the assay was immunoSEQ multiplex PCR. The profile shows around 130,000 clones, approximately 80% of them singletons. The sequenced material came from PBMCs. The source is a male donor in good health and CMV-seronegative. The V call is TRBV15, the J call TRBJ2-1, with 8 bases identical to TRBD1. The CDR3 DNA reads TGTGCCACCACCCCGGACAGGGTGTACAATGAGCAGTTCTTC. Translated: CATTPDRVYNEQFF.